This T cell receptor (beta chain) was identified in a study of OX40 agonist ivuxolimab in advanced cancers. Whole-study findings and limits: The authors did not determine the antigen specificity of the expanded peripheral T cells.

As concerns this clone: The target antigen is unknown.

TCRdb's table, derived via immunoSEQ multiplex PCR, lists solely in-frame clones and lacks some. The repertoire holds approximately 60,000 clones, with 75% to 85% as singletons. This CDR3 region has 17 residues. Trimming took 3 bases from V and 4 from J; bases not matched to a gene: 13. Germline V gene lookup returns CDR1 SGHKS and CDR2 YYEKEE (reference sequence). This receptor was taken from an adult with an advanced solid tumor such as melanoma, head and neck, liver or kidney cancer. The V gene is TRBV5-5, the J gene TRBJ1-1; 9 positions agree with TRBD1. The input for sequencing was CD4+ or CD8+ T cells sorted from blood, taken in a trial of the OX40 agonist ivuxolimab. For the CDR3, the DNA is TGTGCCAGCAGCTCTAGGACAGGGGACAAAGGGGGCACTGAAGCTTTCTTT. Its translation is CASSSRTGDKGGTEAFF.